The 18 T cell receptor beta chains below all came from one sample that was sequenced in a study of blood T cell repertoires in COVID-19. The protocol was immunoSEQ multiplex PCR, while the TCRdb copy is restricted to in-frame clones and leaves out a portion. The table shows about 300,000 clones, with around 91% occurring only once. The sample taken for sequencing was PBMCs or T cells enriched from blood (not recorded which). The receptors come from a woman aged 18 to 35 with acute COVID-19.

The rearrangement links TRBV9 to TRBJ1-1; possibly TRBD1 for D (5 bases). Germline V gene data show CDR1 as SGDLS and CDR2 as YYNGEE. V gave up 4 bases and J gave up 3 bases, with 13 bases separating them. This CDR3 comprises 14 residues. CDR3 sequence (DNA): TGTGCCAGCAGCCTTACTGGGGGGGACACTGAAGCTTTCTTT. Amino acid sequence: CASSLTGGDTEAFF.

The rearrangement uses TRBV27 and TRBJ1-5; possibly TRBD1 for D (6 bases). The germline gives CDR1 MNHEY, CDR2 SMNVEV (reference sequence). This CDR3 region has 18 residues. V lost 5 bases, J lost 2 bases, and 22 bases lay in between. This chain's CDR3 is CASSPGTQGGGGNQPQHF. Written as DNA, the CDR3 is TGTGCCAGCAGTCCGGGGACACAGGGCGGGGGGGGCAATCAGCCCCAGCATTTT.

The chain has TRBV5-1 and TRBJ2-3; possibly TRBD1 for D (6 bases). Germline V gene data show CDR1 as SGHRS and CDR2 as YFSETQ. Trimming removed 1 base at V and 0 bases at J, with 9 bases between. The CDR3 extends over 15 amino acids. The CDR3 region has the DNA TGCGCCAGCAGCTTGTTGCAGGGGAGCACAGATACGCAGTATTTT. Protein product: CASSLLQGSTDTQYF.

The CDR3 region has the DNA TGCGCCAGCAGCTTAGGGGCCCAAAACAATGAGCAGTTCTTC. Protein sequence: CASSLGAQNNEQFF. The chain carries TRBV5-1 and TRBJ2-1; a possible D gene is TRBD1 (5 bases). CDR1 and CDR2 from the germline V gene are SGHRS and YFSETQ. This CDR3 has 14 residues. The germline V and J ends were trimmed by 2 bases and 5 bases, with 11 bases remaining between them. The entire variable domain, with the rest obtained from reference TRBV5-1 and TRBJ2-1, is as follows: KAGVTQTPRYLIKTRGQQVTLSCSPISGHRSVSWYQQTPGQGLQFLFEYFSETQRNKGNFPGRFSGRQFSNSRSEMNVSTLELGDSALYLCASSLGAQNNEQFFGPGTRLTVL.

The CDR3 DNA reads TGCAGTGCTAACTCTCTCGGCGAGCAGTACTTC. This sequence encodes CSANSLGEQYF. The chain is built from TRBV20-1 and TRBJ2-7; no clear D gene. Looked up from germline, CDR1 is DFQATT and CDR2 is SNEGSKA (reference sequence). This CDR3 contains 11 residues. With 4 bases removed from V and 6 bases from J, the gap between germline ends came to 10 bases.

The CDR3 reads CASSFAGNEQFF. In DNA form, the CDR3 reads TGTGCCAGCAGCTTTGCGGGCAATGAGCAGTTCTTC. This chain connects TRBV7-6 to TRBJ2-1; tentatively, D is TRBD2 (5 bases). Trimming removed 3 bases from V and 6 bases from J, with 6 bases in between. The CDR3 is 12 residues long. The germline CDR1 and CDR2 sequences are SGHVS and FNYEAQ.

CDR3 nucleotides: TGCGCCAGCAGCCAAGGGGGCACCGGGGAGCTGTTTTTT. Translated, it gives CASSQGGTGELFF. The chain is built from TRBV5-1 and TRBJ2-2; a weak D match, TRBD1 (6 bases). The CDR3 extends over 13 amino acids. Germline V gene sequence: CDR1 SGHRS, CDR2 YFSETQ. V was clipped by 4 bases and J by 4 bases, with 8 bases between them.

This chain links TRBV27 with TRBJ2-1; TRBD2 might be the D (5 bases). Trimming stripped 2 bases from V and 5 bases from J, with 16 bases between. The CDR3 extends over 16 amino acids. Germline lookup yields CDR1 MNHEY and CDR2 SMNVEV (reference sequence). The CDR3 loop is CASSLRLIGLNNEQFF. The CDR3 coding sequence is TGTGCCAGCAGTTTACGACTAATCGGGCTTAACAATGAGCAGTTCTTC.

The chain couples TRBV24-1 to TRBJ2-1; D is perhaps TRBD2 (5 bases). This CDR3 is 14 amino acids long. Germline V gene data show CDR1 as KGHDR and CDR2 as SFDVKD. V lost 8 bases and J 8 bases, leaving 18 bases between the germline ends. Here the CDR3 DNA reads TGTGCCACCAAGTCCTCAGGCGGAGCGGATGAGCAGTTCTTC. Translating gives CATKSSGGADEQFF.

The CDR3 loop is CATSDSYSGVYGYTF. Written as DNA, the CDR3 is TGTGCCACCAGTGACTCATACTCGGGAGTATATGGCTACACCTTC. This chain joins TRBV24-1 and TRBJ1-2; D is uncertain. Germline assignment: CDR1 KGHDR and CDR2 SFDVKD. This CDR3 contains 15 residues. V was trimmed by 4 bases and J by 5 bases, leaving 16 bases between them.

This clone was counted ten times or more. The chain recombines TRBV28 with TRBJ2-7, with TRBD2 identical over 13 bases. Germline-derived CDR1 and CDR2 are MDHEN and SYDVKM. CDR3 size: 17 residues. After removal of 3 bases from V and 5 bases from J, the junction contained 10 bases not matched to a gene. DNA for the CDR3: TGTGCCAGCAGTTTCTACCCCGGACTAGCGGGAGTACACGAGCAGTACTTC. Protein: CASSFYPGLAGVHEQYF.

V gene TRBV29-1 combines with J gene TRBJ1-2, with D tentatively TRBD1 (5 bases). CDR1 is SQVTM, CDR2 ANQGSEA, per germline. The CDR3 covers 15 residues. V was cut by 3 bases and J by 0 bases, with 14 bases left in between. This CDR3 is CSVESAGSTNYGYTF. CDR3 coding DNA: TGCAGCGTTGAGTCTGCAGGGTCTACTAACTATGGCTACACCTTC.

The genes are TRBV27 and TRBJ1-5; D might be TRBD1 (5 bases). The CDR3 length is 13 residues. V lost 6 bases and J lost 4, with 10 bases in between. The germline V gene has CDR1 MNHEY and CDR2 SMNVEV (reference sequence). The CDR3 coding sequence is TGTGCCAGCAGGGGGGGGGTTAATCAGCCCCAGCATTTT. This gives the protein CASRGGVNQPQHF.

The gene calls are TRBV2 and TRBJ2-7, with TRBD2 as a possible D gene (6 bases). Per germline, CDR1 SNHLY and CDR2 FYNNEI. The CDR3 runs to 14 residues. The V and J ends lost 4 bases and 4 bases respectively, with 14 bases between them. CDR3 region: CASSGRDWLYEQYF. The CDR3 DNA reads TGTGCCAGCAGTGGCCGGGACTGGTTATACGAGCAGTACTTC.

This clone was observed once. This chain uses TRBV27 with TRBJ1-1, with 7 bases matching TRBD1. The CDR3 consists of 14 residues. Losses at the gene ends were 2 bases for V and 5 bases for J; bases not matched to a gene: 5. Germline V lookup: CDR1 MNHEY, CDR2 SMNVEV (reference sequence). This chain's CDR3 is CASSLMAGGTEAFF. The CDR3 DNA sequence: TGTGCCAGCAGTTTAATGGCAGGGGGAACTGAAGCTTTCTTT.

The chain joins TRBV4-1 to TRBJ1-6, with 7 nucleotides matching TRBD1. Germline CDR1 reads MGHRA; CDR2 reads YSYEKL. The CDR3 length is 16 residues. Trimming removed 4 bases from V and 5 bases from J; junction bases left unmatched: 8. The CDR3 DNA reads TGCGCCAGCAGCCCTTCTATTGACAGGGATAATTCACCCCTCCACTTT. This sequence encodes CASSPSIDRDNSPLHF.

This chain uses TRBV5-1 with TRBJ1-2; 9 bases agree with TRBD1. The CDR3 spans 14 residues. The V and J ends lost 4 bases and 8 bases, in that order; junction bases with no gene match: 9. Germline V gene lookup returns CDR1 SGHRS and CDR2 YFSETQ. CDR3 nucleotides: TGCGCCAGCAGCCGAGGACAGGGGATAGGCGGCTACACCTTC. Protein product: CASSRGQGIGGYTF.

The chain employs TRBV5-8 and TRBJ1-2, with D maybe TRBD1 (6 bases). The CDR3 totals 13 residues. Germline CDR1 reads SGHTS; CDR2 reads YDEGEE. V shed 5 bases and J shed 6 bases, with 14 bases lying between them. The CDR3 bases are TGTGCCAGCAGTCAGACAGGCAGCCATGGCTACACCTTC. Its translation: CASSQTGSHGYTF.